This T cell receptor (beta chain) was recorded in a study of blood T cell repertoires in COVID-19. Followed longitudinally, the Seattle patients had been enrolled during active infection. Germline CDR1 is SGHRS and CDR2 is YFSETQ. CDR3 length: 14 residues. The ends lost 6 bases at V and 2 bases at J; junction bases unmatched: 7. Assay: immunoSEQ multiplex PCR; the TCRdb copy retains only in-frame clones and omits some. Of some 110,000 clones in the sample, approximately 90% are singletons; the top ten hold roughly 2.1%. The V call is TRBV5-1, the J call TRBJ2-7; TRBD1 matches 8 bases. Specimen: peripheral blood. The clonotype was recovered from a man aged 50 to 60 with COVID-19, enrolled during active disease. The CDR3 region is CASTHGQGTYEQYF. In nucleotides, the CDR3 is TGCGCCAGCACTCACGGACAGGGAACCTACGAGCAGTACTTC. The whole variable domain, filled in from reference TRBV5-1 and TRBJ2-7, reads KAGVTQTPRYLIKTRGQQVTLSCSPISGHRSVSWYQQTPGQGLQFLFEYFSETQRNKGNFPGRFSGRQFSNSRSEMNVSTLELGDSALYLCASTHGQGTYEQYFGPGTRLTVT.